One sample yielded the 25 T cell receptor beta chains listed below, sequenced in a study of OX40 agonist ivuxolimab in advanced cancers. Here immunoSEQ multiplex PCR was the method, and the copy in TCRdb shows in-frame clones only, minus some. The data contain tens of thousands of clones, about 86% of them seen just once; the ten biggest clones take up around 1%. The starting material was CD4+ or CD8+ T cells sorted from blood, obtained in a trial of the OX40 agonist ivuxolimab. Receptor source: an adult with an advanced solid tumor such as melanoma, head and neck, liver or kidney cancer.

V gene TRBV5-1 combines with J gene TRBJ2-5, with D perhaps matching TRBD1 or TRBD2 (5 bases each). V shed 4 bases and J shed 2 bases, with 12 bases lying between them. Germline V gives CDR1 SGHRS, CDR2 YFSETQ. The CDR3 contains 14 residues. This CDR3 is CASSTPGPQETQYF. The CDR3 coding sequence is TGCGCCAGCAGCACACCGGGGCCGCAAGAGACCCAGTACTTC.

This clone was recorded only once. This chain joins TRBV27 and TRBJ2-3; maybe TRBD1 (6 bases). The germline CDR1 and CDR2 sequences are MNHEY and SMNVEV (reference sequence). The CDR3 length is 15 residues. Trimming took 5 bases from V and 0 from J, leaving 12 bases between them. As DNA, the CDR3 is TGTGCCAGCAGTCCGGGACAATATAGCACAGATACGCAGTATTTT. It codes for CASSPGQYSTDTQYF.

This clone was recorded only once. In DNA, the CDR3 is TGCAGCGTTGAAGAGGGGACGGTTAACACTGAAGCTTTCTTT. Translation: CSVEEGTVNTEAFF. The chain combines TRBV29-1 with TRBJ1-1, with D tentatively TRBD1 (5 bases). Per the germline V gene, CDR1 is SQVTM and CDR2 is ANQGSEA. Trimming took off 0 bases at V and 2 bases at J, with 10 bases between the two ends. The CDR3 consists of 14 residues.

The chain couples TRBV29-1 to TRBJ1-1, with D maybe TRBD1 (5 bases). Germline V lookup: CDR1 SQVTM, CDR2 ANQGSEA. The ends were cut back, 5 bases at V and 2 bases at J, with 12 bases in the middle. The CDR3 is 13 residues long. The CDR3 protein is CSVKQQANTEAFF. CDR3 coding DNA: TGCAGCGTTAAACAACAGGCTAACACTGAAGCTTTCTTT. Full variable domain (rest looked up from reference TRBV29-1 and TRBJ1-1): SAVISQKPSRDICQRGTSLTIQCQVDSQVTMMFWYRQQPGQSLTLIATANQGSEATYESGFVIDKFPISRPNLTFSTLTVSNMSPEDSSIYLCSVKQQANTEAFFGQGTRLTVV.

V and J are TRBV2 and TRBJ2-5, with D uncertain. V lost 2 bases and J 7 bases, leaving 14 bases between the germline ends. CDR3 size: 14 residues. Germline CDR1 and CDR2: SNHLY and FYNNEI. The DNA of the CDR3 is TGTGCCAGCAGTGAATCCCGGGCTAGTGGGACCCAGTACTTC. Translated: CASSESRASGTQYF.

The gene calls are TRBV6-1 and TRBJ2-7, with 7 bases that match TRBD1. Germline-derived CDR1 and CDR2 are MNHNS and SASEGT. The junction had 5 bases not matched to a gene; V was cut back by 2 bases and J by 4 bases. The CDR3 loop spans 14 amino acids. As DNA, the CDR3 is TGTGCCAGCAGTGAAATAGGGGGCCGATACGAGCAGTACTTC. Translation gives CASSEIGGRYEQYF.

The chain joins TRBV4-2 to TRBJ2-3; 8 nucleotides line up with TRBD2. CDR3 length: 15 amino acids. Germline CDR1 reads LGHNA; CDR2 reads YNFKEQ. The V gene end was trimmed by 1 base and the J gene end by 5 bases; junction bases not matched to a gene: 5. CDR3 sequence reads: CASSQALAGGDTQYF. The DNA of the CDR3 is TGTGCCAGCAGCCAAGCCCTAGCGGGTGGAGATACGCAGTATTTT.

This clone was recorded a few times. The CDR3 nucleotides read TGTGCCAGCAGGGCGGGAGAGCCTGGTGGTGAGCAGTTCTTC. It codes for CASRAGEPGGEQFF. The chain recombines TRBV7-8 with TRBJ2-1; 7 nucleotides agree with TRBD2. V lost 6 bases and J lost 9; bases outside the gene matches: 11. This CDR3 has 14 amino acids. From germline, CDR1 is SGHVS and CDR2 FQNEAQ. The variable domain in full, completed from reference TRBV7-8 and TRBJ2-1, reads GAGVSQSPRYKVAKRGQDVALRCDPISGHVSLFWYQQALGQGPEFLTYFQNEAQLDKSGLPSDRFFAERPEGSVSTLKIQRTQQEDSAVYLCASRAGEPGGEQFFGPGTRLTVL.

The V gene is TRBV19, the J gene TRBJ2-7; 7 nucleotides match TRBD1. The CDR3 contains 16 residues. Germline-derived CDR1 and CDR2 are LNHDA and SQIVND (reference sequence). The junction had 10 bases not matched to a gene; V was cut back by 5 bases and J by 0 bases. CDR3 DNA: TGTGCCAGTAGTTTGCAGACAGGGATACCCTCCTACGAGCAGTACTTC. Its translation: CASSLQTGIPSYEQYF. Filled out from reference TRBV19 and TRBJ2-7, the complete variable domain reads DGGITQSPKYLFRKEGQNVTLSCEQNLNHDAMYWYRQDPGQGLRLIYYSQIVNDFQKGDIAEGYSVSREKKESFPLTVTSAQKNPTAFYLCASSLQTGIPSYEQYFGPGTRLTVT.

This rearrangement joins TRBV30 to TRBJ1-5; 10 bases line up with TRBD1. Germline values: CDR1 GTSNPN, CDR2 SVGIG (reference sequence). There are 17 residues in the CDR3. Trimming took 2 bases from V and 0 from J; bases not matched to a gene: 7. CDR3 in amino acids: CAWSRDRGFTSNQPQHF. Here the CDR3 DNA reads TGTGCCTGGAGTAGGGACAGGGGTTTTACTAGCAATCAGCCCCAGCATTTT.

The CDR3 DNA sequence: TGTGCCTGGAGGGCGAACTACGAGCAGTACTTC. Translation gives CAWRANYEQYF. V gene TRBV30 combines with J gene TRBJ2-7; D gene ambiguous. The CDR3 extends over 11 amino acids. V lost 3 bases and J lost 3, with 6 bases in between. Germline CDR1 reads GTSNPN; CDR2 reads SVGIG (reference sequence). The complete variable domain, with remaining parts taken from reference TRBV30 and TRBJ2-7, reads SQTIHQWPATLVQPVGSPLSLECTVEGTSNPNLYWYRQAAGRGLQLLFYSVGIGQISSEVPQNLSASRPQDRQFILSSKKLLLSDSGFYLCAWRANYEQYFGPGTRLTVT.

V is TRBV5-1 and J is TRBJ2-5; D perhaps matches TRBD2 (6 bases). Trimming took 4 bases from V and 1 from J, leaving 11 bases between them. CDR1 is SGHRS and CDR2 is YFSETQ in the germline V gene. The CDR3 is 14 residues long. The CDR3 spells CASSTGGTQETQYF. The CDR3 nucleotides are TGCGCCAGCAGCACGGGCGGGACCCAAGAGACCCAGTACTTC. Full variable domain (outside the CDR3, taken from reference TRBV5-1 and TRBJ2-5): KAGVTQTPRYLIKTRGQQVTLSCSPISGHRSVSWYQQTPGQGLQFLFEYFSETQRNKGNFPGRFSGRQFSNSRSEMNVSTLELGDSALYLCASSTGGTQETQYFGPGTRLLVL.

The rearrangement joins TRBV7-3 to TRBJ2-1, with TRBD2 matching 8 bases. V shed 5 bases, J shed 10 bases, and the junction held 10 bases outside the gene matches. This CDR3 spans 14 amino acids. CDR1 SGHTA and CDR2 FQGTGA come from the germline V gene. CDR3 sequence reads: CASSPTGLGREQFF. CDR3 in DNA: TGTGCCAGCAGCCCCACGGGACTAGGGAGGGAGCAGTTCTTC.

This rearrangement joins TRBV7-3 to TRBJ1-1, with TRBD1 matching over 7 bases. Germline CDR1 reads SGHTA; CDR2 reads FQGTGA. V was pared by 6 bases and J by 11 bases, with 15 bases of the junction left unmatched. The CDR3 contains 14 residues. The CDR3 region has the DNA TGTGCCAGCAGACTCGACAGGGACATCGATCAGGCTTTCTTT. The encoded protein is CASRLDRDIDQAFF.

The chain recombines TRBV18 with TRBJ1-4; D uncertain. Germline V lookup: CDR1 KGHSH, CDR2 LQKENI. Trimming took 3 bases from V and 0 from J, leaving 2 bases between them. The CDR3 contains 13 residues. The CDR3 sequence is CASSPATNEKLFF. CDR3 DNA: TGTGCCAGCTCACCGGCAACTAATGAAAAACTGTTTTTT. Full variable domain (rest looked up from reference TRBV18 and TRBJ1-4): NAGVMQNPRHLVRRRGQEARLRCSPMKGHSHVYWYRQLPEEGLKFMVYLQKENIIDESGMPKERFSAEFPKEGPSILRIQQVVRGDSAAYFCASSPATNEKLFFGSGTQLSVL.

V gene TRBV27 combines with J gene TRBJ2-1; D is unresolved. The CDR3 contains 14 residues. V was cut by 5 bases and J by 9 bases, with 17 bases left in between. In germline, CDR1 is MNHEY, CDR2 SMNVEV (reference sequence). The CDR3 reads CASSRWTTTGEQFF. In DNA, the CDR3 is TGTGCCAGCAGTCGATGGACCACGACCGGTGAGCAGTTCTTC.

V gene TRBV21-1 combines with J gene TRBJ1-1; the listed D gene, TRBD1, was not tested against the DNA. TRBV21-1 is termed a pseudogene. This CDR3 has 15 amino acids. CDR3 residues: CASSKIGQGFTEAFF. CDR3 coding DNA: TGTGCCAGCAGCAAAATCGGACAGGGATTTACTGAAGCTTTCTTT.

V is TRBV2 and J is TRBJ2-7; D uncertain. The CDR3 has 12 amino acids. Trimming shortened V by 11 bases and J by 4 bases, and 15 bases separated the two germline ends. Germline V gene sequence: CDR1 SNHLY, CDR2 FYNNEI. The CDR3 DNA is TGTGCCGGCGGACGAAACATTTACGAGCAGTACTTC. Translation gives CAGGRNIYEQYF.

This rearrangement joins TRBV5-4 to TRBJ1-2, with a weak D call TRBD1 (5 bases). The ends were cut back, 0 bases at V and 0 bases at J, with 9 bases in the middle. CDR3 size: 15 residues. Germline V gene lookup returns CDR1 SGHNT and CDR2 YYREEE (reference sequence). CDR3 DNA: TGTGCCAGCAGCTTGGATCACAGGTCTAACTATGGCTACACCTTC. Protein sequence: CASSLDHRSNYGYTF.

CDR3 amino acids: CASSLGTGTGANTEAFF. The DNA of the CDR3 is TGTGCCAGCAGCTTAGGAACCGGGACAGGGGCGAACACTGAAGCTTTCTTT. The genes are TRBV7-8 and TRBJ1-1; 10 bases are shared with TRBD1. Germline trimming cut 1 base from V and 1 base from J; bases unmatched to any gene: 6. CDR3 length: 17 residues. Germline values: CDR1 SGHVS, CDR2 FQNEAQ.

The chain combines TRBV6-6 with TRBJ1-2; TRBD1 matches 9 bases. There are 13 residues in the CDR3. The germline V gene has CDR1 MNHNY and CDR2 SVGAGI (reference sequence). With V trimmed by 5 bases and J by 8 bases, 6 bases remained unmatched. This CDR3 is CASSPGTGYGYTF. The CDR3 nucleotides are TGTGCCAGCAGTCCCGGGACAGGGTACGGCTACACCTTC.

The chain employs TRBV7-2 and TRBJ2-7, with D uncertain. Between the trimmed V and J ends, which lost 5 bases and 1 base, there was a span of 3 bases. CDR1 SGHTA and CDR2 FQGNSA come from the germline V gene. The CDR3 covers 11 residues. CDR3 DNA: TGTGCCAGCAGCCTATCCTACGAGCAGTACTTC. It is translated as CASSLSYEQYF.

The J gene is TRBJ2-5, the V gene TRBV28; possible D gene TRBD2, 6 bases. V lost 3 bases and J lost 4, with 12 bases in between. The CDR3 loop spans 14 amino acids. CDR1 and CDR2 from the germline V gene are MDHEN and SYDVKM. For the CDR3, the DNA is TGTGCCAGCAGTTTTCGGGGGACGGCAGAGACCCAGTACTTC. It specifies CASSFRGTAETQYF.

In its sample, this clone was seen a few times. This chain uses TRBV5-1 with TRBJ1-3; TRBD1 aligns across 7 bases. V was pared by 3 bases and J by 1 base, with 4 bases of the junction left unmatched. The V gene's germline CDR1 is SGHRS and CDR2 YFSETQ. The CDR3 is 15 residues long. The CDR3 loop is CASSSTGRSGNTIYF. The CDR3, as DNA: TGCGCCAGCAGCTCGACAGGGAGGTCTGGAAACACCATATATTTT.

This clone occurred a few times. The gene calls are TRBV30 and TRBJ2-5; unclear D gene. Between the trimmed V and J ends, which lost 4 bases and 4 bases, there was a span of 7 bases. CDR1 GTSNPN and CDR2 SVGIG come from the germline V gene (reference sequence). This CDR3 region has 11 residues. The CDR3 DNA follows: TGTGCCTGGAACAGCGTAGAGACCCAGTACTTC. Amino acids: CAWNSVETQYF.